Presented here are 5 T cell receptor beta chains from one specimen sequenced in a study of OX40 agonist ivuxolimab in advanced cancers. This table comes from immunoSEQ multiplex PCR, and its TCRdb copy is limited to in-frame clones, with some not included. The data show about 53,000 clones, with 85% to 90% seen just once and around 9.9% held by the top ten. Sequencing used CD4+ or CD8+ T cells sorted from blood, obtained in a trial of the OX40 agonist ivuxolimab. Source of these receptors: an adult with an advanced solid tumor such as melanoma, head and neck, liver or kidney cancer.

This sequence joins TRBV28 and TRBJ2-3; TRBD2 aligns across 8 bases. CDR1 and CDR2 (germline): MDHEN, SYDVKM. J lost 2 bases, V lost 5 bases, and 6 bases had no gene match. This CDR3 spans 15 amino acids. In nucleotides, the CDR3 is TGTGCCAGCAGTCCTCCGCGGGGGGCCACAGATACGCAGTATTTT. Protein: CASSPPRGATDTQYF.

This chain connects TRBV6-1 to TRBJ1-3, with a tentative D call TRBD1 (6 bases). CDR1 and CDR2 from the germline V gene are MNHNS and SASEGT. Trimming stripped 0 bases from V and 8 bases from J, with 14 bases between. This CDR3 has 15 amino acids. The CDR3 nucleotides read TGTGCCAGCAGTGAAGCGTTTACAGGGTGGTACACCATATATTTT. This translates into CASSEAFTGWYTIYF.

The V and J genes are TRBV7-9 and TRBJ2-3; a possible D gene is TRBD2 (6 bases). Deletions cut 1 base from V and 2 bases from J, with 7 bases between. Germline loops: CDR1 SEHNR, CDR2 FQNEAQ (reference sequence). The CDR3 spans 14 residues. The chain's CDR3 is CASSLVADTDTQYF. DNA for the CDR3: TGTGCCAGCAGCTTAGTAGCGGACACAGATACGCAGTATTTT.

The chain couples TRBV6-5 to TRBJ2-7; no definite D call. CDR1 MNHEY and CDR2 SVGAGI come from the germline V gene. This CDR3 has 13 amino acids. The V end was cut by 2 bases, the J end by 6 bases, with 11 bases between. In nucleotides, the CDR3 is TGTGCCAGCAGTTACAACAAGGCTGGCGAGCAGTACTTC. It codes for CASSYNKAGEQYF.

V gene TRBV18 combines with J gene TRBJ2-5; D is perhaps TRBD2 (5 bases). This CDR3 comprises 15 residues. Germline V gene lookup returns CDR1 KGHSH and CDR2 LQKENI. Trimming took 4 bases from V and 5 from J, leaving 17 bases between them. This CDR3 reads CASSQDRVSGETQYF. The CDR3 nucleotides are TGTGCCAGCTCACAGGACCGAGTTTCGGGGGAGACCCAGTACTTC.